In this sample, the clone carrying this TCR beta chain turned up a few times. Unique molecular identifiers featured in how the TCRbeta library was prepared. TCRdb reprocessed the PCR reads via MiXCR and lists one record per CDR3 protein. The table shows around 700,000 distinct CDR3 sequences, with around 13% occurring only once. This record comes from a study of T-cell reconstitution after alpha-beta-depleted transplantation in children. CDR1 is MGHRA and CDR2 is YSYEKL in the germline V gene. CDR3 size: 15 residues. V lost 0 bases, J lost 3 bases, and 0 bases stayed unmatched. The TCR was taken from a girl aged 2 to 10 with congenital amegakaryocytic thrombocytopenia, due to receive a stem cell transplant. This chain connects TRBV4-1 to TRBJ1-2, with 11 bases identical to TRBD1. Source: PBMCs, taken before TCRalphabeta/CD19-depleted stem cell transplant. The CDR3 loop is CASSQEGQGDYGYTF. DNA for the CDR3: TGCGCCAGCAGCCAAGAGGGACAGGGGGACTATGGCTACACCTTC.